This T cell receptor beta chain was retrieved from a study of T cell clones after liver transplantation. Study-level information: Tolerant meant at least one year fully off immunosuppression without liver enzymes above twice normal. The study's findings and limits: Donor-reactive sequences fell more than third party-reactive ones, suggesting partial deletion.

With V trimmed by 4 bases and J by 5 bases, 9 bases remained unmatched. The CDR3 covers 16 residues. Germline CDR1 reads SNHLY; CDR2 reads FYNNEI. The table came from immunoSEQ multiplex PCR; TCRdb's copy has only in-frame clones and leaves some out. The data show roughly 60,000 clones, around 70% seen once. This clone was counted many times. Its antigen remains unknown. This chain links TRBV2 with TRBJ2-5; 11 nucleotides line up with TRBD2. This clonotype was sampled from a human patient who received a liver transplant. Some of the T cells may derive from the graft donor. The material sequenced was CD4+ T cells from blood, taken at the approximately 15-month timepoint. For the CDR3, the DNA is TGTGCCAGCAGTGGAGGGCTAGCGGGAGGCCGGGAGACCCAGTACTTC. Amino acids: CASSGGLAGGRETQYF. The full variable domain, in which reference TRBV2 and TRBJ2-5 provide the parts outside the CDR3, is EPEVTQTPSHQVTQMGQEVILRCVPISNHLYFYWYRQILGQKVEFLVSFYNNEISEKSEIFDDQFSVERPDGSNFTLKIRSTKLEDSAMYFCASSGGLAGGRETQYFGPGTRLLVL.